This TCR beta chain was identified in a study of T cells in Graves' hyperthyroidism and ophthalmopathy. Between the trimmed V and J ends, which lost 7 bases and 5 bases, there was a span of 11 bases. This CDR3 has 12 amino acids. Germline loops: CDR1 SEHNR, CDR2 FQNEAQ (reference sequence). TCR beta CDR3 region amplification was performed from RNA transcripts. Initially, a first-round RT-PCR of the TCR CDR3 employed the HTBI primer set. TCRdb reanalysed the multiplex PCR reads using MiXCR and keeps one entry per CDR3 protein. The sample includes about 640,000 distinct CDR3 sequences, less than 25% of them seen just once. Exclusion criteria comprised uncontrolled infection, other autoimmune disease, pregnancy or lactation.

This rearrangement joins TRBV7-9 to TRBJ1-1, with no clear D. The sample consisted of blood. The sequence derives from a man younger than 40 with Graves' ophthalmopathy. Here the CDR3 reads CASMEGLTEAFF. CDR3 DNA: TGTGCCAGCATGGAGGGTTTGACTGAAGCTTTCTTT.